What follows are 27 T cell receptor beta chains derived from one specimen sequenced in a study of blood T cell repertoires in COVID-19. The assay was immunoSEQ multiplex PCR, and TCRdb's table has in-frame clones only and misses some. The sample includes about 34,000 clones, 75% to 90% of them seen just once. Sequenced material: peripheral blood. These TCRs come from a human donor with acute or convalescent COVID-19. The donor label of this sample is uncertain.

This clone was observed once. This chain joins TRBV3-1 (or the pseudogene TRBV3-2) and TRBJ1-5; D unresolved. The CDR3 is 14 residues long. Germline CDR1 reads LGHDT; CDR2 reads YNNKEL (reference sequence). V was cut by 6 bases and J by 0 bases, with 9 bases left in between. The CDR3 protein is CASRPTRSNQPQHF. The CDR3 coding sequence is TGTGCCAGCAGACCCACACGTAGCAATCAGCCCCAGCATTTT.

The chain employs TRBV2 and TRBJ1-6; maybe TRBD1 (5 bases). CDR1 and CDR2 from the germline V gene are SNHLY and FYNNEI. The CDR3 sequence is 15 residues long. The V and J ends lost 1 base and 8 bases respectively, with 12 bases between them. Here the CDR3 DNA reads TGTGCCAGCAGTGAAGTAGGGGCGCGTTATTCACCCCTCCACTTT. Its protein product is CASSEVGARYSPLHF.

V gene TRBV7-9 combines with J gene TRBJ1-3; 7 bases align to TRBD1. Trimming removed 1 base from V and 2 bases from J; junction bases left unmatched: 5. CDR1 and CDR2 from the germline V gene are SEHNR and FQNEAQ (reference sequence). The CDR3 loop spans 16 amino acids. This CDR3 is CASSLGFQGAGNTIYF. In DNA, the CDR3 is TGTGCCAGCAGCTTAGGTTTCCAGGGGGCTGGAAACACCATATATTTT.

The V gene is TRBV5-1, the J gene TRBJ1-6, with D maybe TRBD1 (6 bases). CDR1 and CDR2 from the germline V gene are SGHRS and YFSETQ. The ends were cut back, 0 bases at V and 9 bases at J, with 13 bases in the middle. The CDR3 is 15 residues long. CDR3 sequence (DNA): TGCGCCAGCAGCTTGGGACAGGCTTACGGTTCACCCCTCCACTTT. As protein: CASSLGQAYGSPLHF.

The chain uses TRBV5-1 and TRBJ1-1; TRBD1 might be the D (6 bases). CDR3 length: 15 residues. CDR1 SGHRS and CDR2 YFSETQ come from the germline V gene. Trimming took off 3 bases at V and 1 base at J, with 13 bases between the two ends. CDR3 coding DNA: TGCGCCAGCAGCTCCCACCTGACAGGGAACACTGAAGCTTTCTTT. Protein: CASSSHLTGNTEAFF.

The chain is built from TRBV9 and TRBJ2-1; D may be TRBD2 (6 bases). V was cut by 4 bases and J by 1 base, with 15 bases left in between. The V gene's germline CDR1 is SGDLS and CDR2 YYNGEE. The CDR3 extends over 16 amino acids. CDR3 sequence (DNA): TGTGCCAGCAGCCAATATAGCGGTCAATCCTACAATGAGCAGTTCTTC. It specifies CASSQYSGQSYNEQFF.

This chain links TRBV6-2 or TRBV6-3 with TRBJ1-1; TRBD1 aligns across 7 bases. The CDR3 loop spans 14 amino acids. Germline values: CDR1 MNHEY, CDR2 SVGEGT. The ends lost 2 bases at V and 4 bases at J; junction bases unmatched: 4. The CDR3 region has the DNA TGTGCCAGCAGTTACACCCAGGGGGGCACTGAAGCTTTCTTT. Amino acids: CASSYTQGGTEAFF.

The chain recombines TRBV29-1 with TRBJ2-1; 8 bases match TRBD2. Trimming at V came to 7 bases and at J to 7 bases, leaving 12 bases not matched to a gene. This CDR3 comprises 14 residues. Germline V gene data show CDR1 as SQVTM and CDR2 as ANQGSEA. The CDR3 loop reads CSGGAASGPNEQFF. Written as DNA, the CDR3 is TGCAGCGGGGGGGCGGCTAGCGGGCCTAATGAGCAGTTCTTC.

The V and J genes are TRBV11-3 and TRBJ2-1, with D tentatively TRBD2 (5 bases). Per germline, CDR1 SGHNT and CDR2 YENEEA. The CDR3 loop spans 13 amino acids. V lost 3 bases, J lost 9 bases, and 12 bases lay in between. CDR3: CASSFSDVGEQFF. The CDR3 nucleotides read TGTGCCAGCAGCTTTAGCGATGTGGGTGAGCAGTTCTTC. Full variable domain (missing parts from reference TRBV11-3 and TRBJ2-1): EAGVVQSPRYKIIEKKQPVAFWCNPISGHNTLYWYLQNLGQGPELLIRYENEEAVDDSQLPKDRFSAERLKGVDSTLKIQPAELGDSAVYLCASSFSDVGEQFFGPGTRLTVL.

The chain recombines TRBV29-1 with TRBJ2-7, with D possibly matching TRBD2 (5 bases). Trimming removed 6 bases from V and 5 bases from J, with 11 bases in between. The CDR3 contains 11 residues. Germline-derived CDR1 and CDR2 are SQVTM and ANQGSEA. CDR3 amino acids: CSVMGADEQYF. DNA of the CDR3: TGCAGCGTCATGGGAGCGGACGAGCAGTACTTC.

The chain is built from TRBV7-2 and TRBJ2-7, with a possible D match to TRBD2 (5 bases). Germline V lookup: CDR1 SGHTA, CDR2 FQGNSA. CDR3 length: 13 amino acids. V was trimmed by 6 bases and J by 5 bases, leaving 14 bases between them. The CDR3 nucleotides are TGTGCCAGCAGTGGGCTCGCGGGCCACGAGCAGTACTTC. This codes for CASSGLAGHEQYF.

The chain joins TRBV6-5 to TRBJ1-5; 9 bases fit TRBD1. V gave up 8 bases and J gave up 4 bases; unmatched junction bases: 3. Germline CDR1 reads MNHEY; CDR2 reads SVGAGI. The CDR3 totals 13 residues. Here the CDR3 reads CASGTGSNQPQHF. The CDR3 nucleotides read TGTGCCAGCGGGACAGGGAGTAATCAGCCCCAGCATTTT.

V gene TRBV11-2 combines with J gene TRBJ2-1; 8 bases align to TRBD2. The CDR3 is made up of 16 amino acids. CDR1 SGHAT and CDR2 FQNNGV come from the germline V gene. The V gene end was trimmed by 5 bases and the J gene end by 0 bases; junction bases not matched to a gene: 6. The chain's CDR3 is CASSPIAGTSYNEQFF. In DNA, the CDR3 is TGTGCCAGCAGCCCTATAGCGGGGACCTCCTACAATGAGCAGTTCTTC.

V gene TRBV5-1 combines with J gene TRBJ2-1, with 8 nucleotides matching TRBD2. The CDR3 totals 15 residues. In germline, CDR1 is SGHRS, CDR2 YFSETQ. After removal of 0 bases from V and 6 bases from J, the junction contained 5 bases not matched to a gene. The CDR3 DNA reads TGCGCCAGCAGCTTGGCGGGGGGGGCGGTCAATGAGCAGTTCTTC. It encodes CASSLAGGAVNEQFF.

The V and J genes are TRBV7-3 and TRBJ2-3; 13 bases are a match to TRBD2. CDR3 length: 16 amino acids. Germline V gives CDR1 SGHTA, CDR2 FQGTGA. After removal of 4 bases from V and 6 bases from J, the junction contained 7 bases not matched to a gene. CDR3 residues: CASSSGTSGVWDTQYF. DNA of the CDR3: TGTGCCAGCAGCTCCGGGACTAGCGGGGTCTGGGATACGCAGTATTTT.

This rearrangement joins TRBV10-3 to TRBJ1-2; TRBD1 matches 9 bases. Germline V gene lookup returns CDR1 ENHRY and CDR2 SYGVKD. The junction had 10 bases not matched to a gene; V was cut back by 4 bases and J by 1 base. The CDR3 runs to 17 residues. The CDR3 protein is CAISAGQGLKGNYGYTF. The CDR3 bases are TGTGCCATCAGTGCAGGACAGGGGCTCAAGGGTAACTATGGCTACACCTTC.

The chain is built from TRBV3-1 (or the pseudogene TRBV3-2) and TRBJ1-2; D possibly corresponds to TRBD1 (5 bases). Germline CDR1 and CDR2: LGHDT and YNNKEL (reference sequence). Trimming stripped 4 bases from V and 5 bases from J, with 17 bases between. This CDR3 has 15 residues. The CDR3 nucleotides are TGTGCCAGCAGCCGTCAGGCTGAGACAGCTTATGGCTACACCTTC. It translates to CASSRQAETAYGYTF.

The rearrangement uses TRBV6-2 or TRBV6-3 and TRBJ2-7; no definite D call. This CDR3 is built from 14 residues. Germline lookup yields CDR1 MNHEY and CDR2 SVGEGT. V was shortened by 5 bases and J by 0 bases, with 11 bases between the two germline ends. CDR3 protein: CASSDITVSYEQYF. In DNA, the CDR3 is TGTGCCAGCAGTGATATCACAGTCTCCTACGAGCAGTACTTC.

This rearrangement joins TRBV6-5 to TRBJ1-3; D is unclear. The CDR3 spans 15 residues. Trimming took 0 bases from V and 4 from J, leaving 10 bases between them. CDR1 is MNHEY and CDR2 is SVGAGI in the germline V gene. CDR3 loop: CASSYSAREGNTIYF. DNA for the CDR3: TGTGCCAGCAGTTACTCGGCGAGGGAGGGAAACACCATATATTTT.

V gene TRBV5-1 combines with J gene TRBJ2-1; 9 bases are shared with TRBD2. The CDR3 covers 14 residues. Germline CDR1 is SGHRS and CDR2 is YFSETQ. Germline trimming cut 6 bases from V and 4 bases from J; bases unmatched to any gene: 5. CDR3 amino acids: CASTTSGTYNEQFF. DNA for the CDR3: TGCGCCAGCACGACTAGCGGTACTTACAATGAGCAGTTCTTC.

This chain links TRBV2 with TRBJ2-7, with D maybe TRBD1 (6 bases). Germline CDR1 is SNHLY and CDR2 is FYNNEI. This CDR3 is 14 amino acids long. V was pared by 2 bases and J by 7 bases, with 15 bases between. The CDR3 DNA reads TGTGCCAGCAGTGAAAGGCAGGGGCTTTATGAGCAGTACTTC. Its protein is CASSERQGLYEQYF. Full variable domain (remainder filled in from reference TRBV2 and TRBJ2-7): EPEVTQTPSHQVTQMGQEVILRCVPISNHLYFYWYRQILGQKVEFLVSFYNNEISEKSEIFDDQFSVERPDGSNFTLKIRSTKLEDSAMYFCASSERQGLYEQYFGPGTRLTVT.

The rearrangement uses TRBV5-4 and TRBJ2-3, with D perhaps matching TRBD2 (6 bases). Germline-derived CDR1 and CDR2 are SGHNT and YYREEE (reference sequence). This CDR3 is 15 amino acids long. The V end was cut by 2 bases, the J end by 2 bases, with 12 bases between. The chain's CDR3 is CASSLGGTATDTQYF. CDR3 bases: TGTGCCAGCAGCTTAGGTGGGACTGCCACAGATACGCAGTATTTT.

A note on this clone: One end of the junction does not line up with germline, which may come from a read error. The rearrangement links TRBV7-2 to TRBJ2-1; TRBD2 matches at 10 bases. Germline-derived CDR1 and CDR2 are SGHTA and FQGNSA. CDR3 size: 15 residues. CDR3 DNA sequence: TGTGCCAGCAGCCTAGCGGGGGCCTCCTACAATGAGCAGTTCTTC. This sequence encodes CASSLAGASYNEQFF.

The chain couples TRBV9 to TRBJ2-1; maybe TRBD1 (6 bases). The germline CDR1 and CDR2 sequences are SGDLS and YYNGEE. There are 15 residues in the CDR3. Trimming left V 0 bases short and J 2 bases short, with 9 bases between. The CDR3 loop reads CASSVDAGAYNEQFF. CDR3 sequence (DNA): TGTGCCAGCAGCGTAGACGCAGGGGCCTACAATGAGCAGTTCTTC. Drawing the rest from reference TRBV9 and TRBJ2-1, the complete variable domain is DSGVTQTPKHLITATGQRVTLRCSPRSGDLSVYWYQQSLDQGLQFLIQYYNGEERAKGNILERFSAQQFPDLHSELNLSSLELGDSALYFCASSVDAGAYNEQFFGPGTRLTVL.

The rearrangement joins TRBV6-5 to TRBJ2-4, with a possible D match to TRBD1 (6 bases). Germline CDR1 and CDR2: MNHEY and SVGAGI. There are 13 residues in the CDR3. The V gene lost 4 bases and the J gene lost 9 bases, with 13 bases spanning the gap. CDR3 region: CASSSTGLGIQYF. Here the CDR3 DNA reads TGTGCCAGCAGTTCAACAGGGTTGGGCATTCAGTACTTC.

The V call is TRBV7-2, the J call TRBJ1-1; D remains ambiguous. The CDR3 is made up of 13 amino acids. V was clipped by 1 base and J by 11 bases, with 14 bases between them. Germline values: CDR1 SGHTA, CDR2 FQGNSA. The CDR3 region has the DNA TGTGCCAGCAGCTTAGAGGTCGCGGCTGCCGCTTTCTTT. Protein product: CASSLEVAAAAFF. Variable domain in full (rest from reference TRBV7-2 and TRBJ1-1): GAGVSQSPSNKVTEKGKDVELRCDPISGHTALYWYRQSLGQGLEFLIYFQGNSAPDKSGLPSDRFSAERTGGSVSTLTIQRTQQEDSAVYLCASSLEVAAAAFFGQGTRLTVV.

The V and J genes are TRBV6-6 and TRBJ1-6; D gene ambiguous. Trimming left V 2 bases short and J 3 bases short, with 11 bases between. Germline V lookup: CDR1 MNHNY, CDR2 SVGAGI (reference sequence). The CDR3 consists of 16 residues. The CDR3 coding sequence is TGTGCCAGCAGTTACCTGGCAGAAAACTATAATTCACCCCTCCACTTT. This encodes CASSYLAENYNSPLHF.